The 13 T cell receptor beta chains below all came from one sample that was sequenced in a study of blood T cell repertoires in COVID-19. The repertoire was sequenced with immunoSEQ multiplex PCR; TCRdb's copy has only in-frame clones and lacks some. The sample holds 150,000 to 200,000 clones, approximately 86% seen once. Sequenced material: peripheral blood. The receptors were gathered from a woman of 80 years or more with acute or convalescent COVID-19.

This sequence joins TRBV5-4 and TRBJ2-7, with 8 bases fitting TRBD1. The CDR3 loop spans 14 amino acids. The germline V gene encodes CDR1 SGHNT and CDR2 YYREEE (reference sequence). Germline trimming cut 3 bases from V and 3 bases from J; bases unmatched to any gene: 5. The CDR3 protein is CASSSTGGFYEQYF. CDR3 DNA: TGTGCCAGCAGCTCCACAGGGGGTTTCTACGAGCAGTACTTC.

The chain uses TRBV4-2 and TRBJ2-3; 10 nucleotides match TRBD2. Germline V gives CDR1 LGHNA, CDR2 YNFKEQ. The J segment lost 1 base and the V segment lost 0 bases, leaving 7 bases of the junction unmatched. The CDR3 runs 18 residues. In DNA form, the CDR3 reads TGTGCCAGCAGCCAAGAAAGGCTAGCGGGAGTCGGCACAGATACGCAGTATTTT. It translates to CASSQERLAGVGTDTQYF.

This chain connects TRBV12-3 or TRBV12-4 to TRBJ2-7; the match to TRBD1 covers 11 bases. The V gene end was trimmed by 11 bases and the J gene end by 3 bases; junction bases not matched to a gene: 3. The CDR3 consists of 12 residues. The CDR3 here is CASGTGGYEQYF. As DNA, the CDR3 is TGTGCCTCCGGGACAGGGGGCTACGAGCAGTACTTC.

V and J are TRBV5-1 and TRBJ1-1; possible D gene TRBD1, 5 bases. Deletions cut 0 bases from V and 3 bases from J, with 9 bases between. The CDR3 consists of 14 residues. Germline V CDR1 and CDR2: SGHRS, YFSETQ. CDR3 sequence (DNA): TGCGCCAGCAGCTTGGAGACGGGGGACACTGAAGCTTTCTTT. This translates into CASSLETGDTEAFF.

This chain links TRBV19 with TRBJ1-2; tentative D call: TRBD1 (6 bases). The V and J ends lost 9 bases and 4 bases respectively, with 15 bases between them. The CDR3 has 13 residues. CDR1 is LNHDA, CDR2 SQIVND, per germline (reference sequence). The CDR3 sequence: CASSIGGTYGYTF. In nucleotides, the CDR3 is TGTGCCAGCTCAATAGGGGGTACCTATGGCTACACCTTC.

This chain joins TRBV4-2 and TRBJ2-2; 10 nucleotides align to TRBD2. Germline CDR1 and CDR2: LGHNA and YNFKEQ. The ends lost 1 base at V and 5 bases at J; junction bases unmatched: 4. The CDR3 is 16 amino acids. The CDR3: CASSQVAGGRTGELFF. DNA of the CDR3: TGTGCCAGCAGCCAAGTAGCGGGGGGCAGGACCGGGGAGCTGTTTTTT.

This chain uses TRBV27 with TRBJ1-2; D ambiguous. Trimming removed 5 bases from V and 7 bases from J, with 14 bases in between. CDR1 is MNHEY and CDR2 is SMNVEV in the germline V gene (reference sequence). This CDR3 has 13 residues. The CDR3 sequence: CASSRGLRSGYTF. The CDR3, as DNA: TGTGCCAGCAGTCGCGGGTTACGGAGTGGCTACACCTTC.

The chain uses TRBV18 and TRBJ2-5; 8 bases fit TRBD2. The germline V gene has CDR1 KGHSH and CDR2 LQKENI. The CDR3 sequence is 14 residues long. J gave up 4 bases and V 6 bases, and 7 bases lay outside the gene matches. The CDR3 loop reads CASSRGLAPETQYF. The DNA of the CDR3 is TGTGCCAGCTCCCGAGGACTAGCCCCAGAGACCCAGTACTTC.

This chain joins TRBV7-2 and TRBJ2-7, with 10 bases matching TRBD1. The germline V gene has CDR1 SGHTA and CDR2 FQGNSA. This CDR3 region has 14 residues. V shed 5 bases, J shed 11 bases, and the junction held 12 bases outside the gene matches. The DNA for the CDR3 is TGTGCCAGCAGCCCCTATGGGGGGGACAGGGGAGAGTACTTC. Amino acid sequence: CASSPYGGDRGEYF. Filled out from reference TRBV7-2 and TRBJ2-7, the complete variable domain reads GAGVSQSPSNKVTEKGKDVELRCDPISGHTALYWYRQSLGQGLEFLIYFQGNSAPDKSGLPSDRFSAERTGGSVSTLTIQRTQQEDSAVYLCASSPYGGDRGEYFGPGTRLTVT.

The gene calls are TRBV6-5 and TRBJ1-5, with 9 bases that match TRBD1. Trimming at V came to 5 bases and at J to 8 bases, leaving 7 bases not matched to a gene. This CDR3 is 14 amino acids long. In germline, CDR1 is MNHEY, CDR2 SVGAGI. The CDR3 loop is CASSPDRGGKPQHF. CDR3 DNA: TGTGCCAGCAGTCCGGACAGGGGTGGGAAGCCCCAGCATTTT.

A single count supports this clone. This chain connects TRBV2 to TRBJ1-2, with 7 bases lining up with TRBD1. Germline CDR1 SNHLY, CDR2 FYNNEI. The ends lost 7 bases at V and 8 bases at J; junction bases unmatched: 10. The CDR3 sequence is 13 residues long. In DNA, the CDR3 is TGTGCCAGCACGGACAGGACCGTGGGGGGCTACACCTTC. Amino acid sequence: CASTDRTVGGYTF.

The chain uses TRBV7-8 and TRBJ2-7; 12 bases agree with TRBD2. The CDR3 has 15 residues. Per the germline V gene, CDR1 is SGHVS and CDR2 is FQNEAQ. V trimming: 5 bases; J trimming: 1 base; junction bases outside the gene matches: 3. The CDR3 DNA reads as TGTGCCAGCAGCCGAGGACTAGCGGGATCCTACGAGCAGTACTTC. Encoded protein: CASSRGLAGSYEQYF.

This clone has a single count. The chain joins TRBV6-5 to TRBJ2-1, with 8 bases identical to TRBD2. Germline V gene sequence: CDR1 MNHEY, CDR2 SVGAGI. V lost 3 bases, J lost 4 bases, and 5 bases stayed unmatched. This CDR3 region has 15 residues. In DNA, the CDR3 is TGTGCCAGCAGTTATGGGAGCGGGGGTTACAATGAGCAGTTCTTC. It encodes CASSYGSGGYNEQFF.